The 16 T cell receptor beta chains listed next were all sequenced from one sample in a study of cytomegalovirus exposure and HLA in healthy donors. 13 Jbeta primers and 60 Vbeta primers were used for the PCR. Sequenced by immunoSEQ multiplex PCR; TCRdb stores in-frame clones only, minus some. The table lists under 300,000 clones, roughly 70% of them singletons. Source material: PBMCs. The receptors were sampled from a female donor in good health and CMV-seronegative.

This sequence joins TRBV6-6 and TRBJ2-1; 8 nucleotides agree with TRBD1. The ends lost 4 bases at V and 8 bases at J; junction bases unmatched: 13. The CDR3 runs to 16 residues. Germline V CDR1 and CDR2: MNHNY, SVGAGI (reference sequence). Here the CDR3 DNA reads TGTGCCAGCAGTTTCCCCCGGGACAGGCGAGCGGATGAGCAGTTCTTC. Translating gives CASSFPRDRRADEQFF.

This clone appeared a few times. V is TRBV21-1 and J is TRBJ2-1; the table's D gene call, TRBD2, was not cross checked with the DNA. TRBV21-1 is a known pseudogene. CDR3 size: 15 residues. CDR3 loop: CASSKSSGPYLEQFF. The CDR3 region has the DNA TGTGCCAGCAGCAAATCTAGCGGCCCATATCTTGAGCAGTTCTTC.

The chain joins TRBV18 to TRBJ2-7; maybe TRBD1 (6 bases). The CDR3 covers 15 residues. Germline V CDR1 and CDR2: KGHSH, LQKENI. V was clipped by 3 bases and J by 1 base, with 13 bases between them. Here the CDR3 DNA reads TGTGCCAGCTCACCCCCCGGGACAAAGTCCTACGAGCAGTACTTC. This codes for CASSPPGTKSYEQYF.

The chain is built from TRBV11-3 and TRBJ2-4; 7 nucleotides agree with TRBD1. J gave up 4 bases and V 5 bases, and 5 bases lay outside the gene matches. This CDR3 contains 14 residues. Germline CDR1 and CDR2: SGHNT and YENEEA. CDR3 coding DNA: TGTGCCAGCAGCCCGCCGGGACAGAAAAACATTCAGTACTTC. Residues: CASSPPGQKNIQYF.

V is TRBV2 and J is TRBJ2-3, with 8 bases lining up with TRBD1. The CDR3 consists of 13 residues. Germline-derived CDR1 and CDR2 are SNHLY and FYNNEI. V lost 6 bases to trimming and J lost 6 bases; unmatched junction nucleotides: 5. The CDR3 DNA follows: TGTGCCAGCAGGGGGGCAGGGGGCGATACGCAGTATTTT. Residues: CASRGAGGDTQYF.

CDR3 amino acids: CASSPDRGYGYTF. In DNA, the CDR3 is TGCGCCAGCAGCCCAGACAGGGGGTATGGCTACACCTTC. V usage is TRBV5-1 and J usage is TRBJ1-2; 9 bases align to TRBD1. The germline V gene encodes CDR1 SGHRS and CDR2 YFSETQ. The CDR3 extends over 13 amino acids. The trim removed 4 bases at V and 5 bases at J, leaving 3 bases unmatched.

The chain is built from TRBV7-2 and TRBJ2-4; 9 positions match TRBD2. Germline V gene lookup returns CDR1 SGHTA and CDR2 FQGNSA. The J segment lost 9 bases and the V segment lost 5 bases, leaving 11 bases of the junction unmatched. The CDR3 loop spans 15 amino acids. The CDR3: CASSKSSGDSGIQYF. In nucleotides, the CDR3 is TGTGCCAGCAGCAAATCTAGCGGGGACAGTGGCATTCAGTACTTC.

This clone appeared a few times. This chain connects TRBV6-1 to TRBJ1-4; 7 nucleotides align to TRBD1. CDR1 and CDR2 from the germline V gene are MNHNS and SASEGT. The CDR3 extends over 14 amino acids. The ends lost 4 bases at V and 5 bases at J; junction bases unmatched: 4. The DNA of the CDR3 is TGTGCCAGCAGTGCCGGGACAGTGAATGAAAAACTGTTTTTT. Translation gives CASSAGTVNEKLFF.

Worth noting for this clone: A junction boundary mismatches the germline segment, possibly from a read error. The chain carries TRBV7-7 and TRBJ1-1; a weak D match, TRBD1 (5 bases). The germline V gene has CDR1 SSHAT and CDR2 FNYEAQ (reference sequence). CDR3 size: 13 residues. The CDR3 protein is CASSQTENTEAFF. The CDR3 DNA is TGTGCTAGCAGCCAGACAGAAAACACTGAAGCTTTCTTT.

The V and J genes are TRBV5-6 and TRBJ1-2, with a tentative D call TRBD1 (5 bases). The V end was cut by 0 bases, the J end by 3 bases, with 12 bases between. The germline V gene has CDR1 SGHDT and CDR2 YYEEEE. The CDR3 loop spans 15 amino acids. The CDR3 loop reads CASSLGVGADYGYTF. CDR3 in DNA: TGTGCCAGCAGCTTGGGGGTTGGGGCAGACTATGGCTACACCTTC.

The genes are TRBV2 and TRBJ1-6; 8 positions agree with TRBD1. From germline, CDR1 is SNHLY and CDR2 FYNNEI. There are 16 residues in the CDR3. The ends lost 7 bases at V and 7 bases at J; junction bases unmatched: 12. The CDR3 DNA reads TGTGCCAGCACCTCGACAGGGGCGTCAAGAAATTCACCCCTCCACTTT. Translating it yields CASTSTGASRNSPLHF.

This clone has more than one count but fewer than ten. The genes are TRBV29-1 and TRBJ2-1; D may be TRBD2 (5 bases). The CDR3 has 12 residues. The germline V gene encodes CDR1 SQVTM and CDR2 ANQGSEA. V was cut by 4 bases and J by 7 bases, with 11 bases left in between. For the CDR3, the DNA is TGCAGCGTTGTTTCTAGCCTAAATGAGCAGTTCTTC. This gives the protein CSVVSSLNEQFF.

The rearrangement joins TRBV7-2 to TRBJ1-1, with D possibly TRBD1 on 6 matching bases. V was pared by 1 base and J by 2 bases, with 11 bases between. Germline CDR1 is SGHTA and CDR2 is FQGNSA. The CDR3 runs 15 residues. In nucleotides, the CDR3 is TGTGCCAGCAGCTTAGGTGCAGGGGTTAACACTGAAGCTTTCTTT. This encodes CASSLGAGVNTEAFF.

The chain combines TRBV11-2 with TRBJ2-5, with 15 bases lining up with TRBD2. V shed 1 base, J shed 6 bases, and the junction held 6 bases outside the gene matches. Per germline, CDR1 SGHAT and CDR2 FQNNGV. The CDR3 runs to 17 residues. CDR3 sequence (DNA): TGTGCCAGCAGCTTAGCCGGGACTAGCGGGAGGAGGAAGACCCAGTACTTC. Its protein product is CASSLAGTSGRRKTQYF.

This chain joins TRBV6-5 and TRBJ1-5, with TRBD1 identical over 10 bases. The CDR3 length is 15 residues. The V segment lost 8 bases and the J segment 5 bases; nucleotides outside the gene matches: 9. Per germline, CDR1 MNHEY and CDR2 SVGAGI. The CDR3 nucleotides are TGTGCCAGCGGGATGGGACAGGGGTTCCATCAGCCCCAGCATTTT. Translating it yields CASGMGQGFHQPQHF.

This chain joins TRBV27 and TRBJ2-3, with no clear D. This CDR3 has 15 amino acids. V was trimmed by 5 bases and J by 2 bases, leaving 14 bases between them. The germline V gene has CDR1 MNHEY and CDR2 SMNVEV (reference sequence). The chain's CDR3 is CASSSIPGTTDTQYF. CDR3 sequence (DNA): TGTGCCAGCAGTAGTATCCCCGGTACCACAGATACGCAGTATTTT.